The 24 T cell receptor beta chains presented below share a single source sample, sequenced in a study of CD8+CD57+ T cells in acquired aplastic anemia. Profiling of TCR beta VDJ combinations and CDR3 sequences used genomic DNA as template. TCRdb called the reads again in MiXCR, with one record for every CDR3 protein. The sample lists approximately 98,000 distinct CDR3 sequences, around half occurring once. The specimen was sorted CD4+, CD8+, or CD8+CD57+ T cells (not recorded which) from PBMCs. The receptors derive from a human donor in good health, serving as a control.

This clonotype occurred many times. The gene calls are TRBV3-1 and TRBJ2-1; 7 nucleotides agree with TRBD2. Germline assignment: CDR1 LGHDT and CDR2 YNNKEL (reference sequence). The CDR3 is 17 amino acids. Trimming cost V 0 bases and J 7 bases; bases outside gene matches: 12. CDR3 region: CASSQEPGGGKGNEQFF. CDR3 nucleotide sequence: TGTGCCAGCAGCCAAGAGCCTGGCGGGGGTAAGGGTAATGAGCAGTTCTTC.

This chain connects TRBV9 to TRBJ2-1; D is undetermined. Germline lookup yields CDR1 SGDLS and CDR2 YYNGEE. V lost 4 bases to trimming and J lost 3 bases, with 11 bases between them. The CDR3 has 14 amino acids. The CDR3 region is CASSSGGIYNEQFF. The CDR3 nucleotides read TGTGCCAGCAGCTCGGGTGGGATCTACAATGAGCAGTTCTTC. Full variable domain (outside the CDR3, taken from reference TRBV9 and TRBJ2-1): DSGVTQTPKHLITATGQRVTLRCSPRSGDLSVYWYQQSLDQGLQFLIQYYNGEERAKGNILERFSAQQFPDLHSELNLSSLELGDSALYFCASSSGGIYNEQFFGPGTRLTVL.

This clonotype was observed many times. This chain uses TRBV12-3 or TRBV12-4 with TRBJ1-1; a possible D gene is TRBD1 (5 bases). The CDR3 runs 13 residues. V was trimmed by 7 bases and J by 1 base, leaving 10 bases between them. CDR3 region: CASTPGGNTEAFF. CDR3 sequence (DNA): TGTGCCAGCACACCTGGGGGGAACACTGAAGCTTTCTTT.

The rearrangement joins TRBV20-1 to TRBJ2-7; no clear D gene. This CDR3 comprises 13 residues. The V end was cut by 4 bases, the J end by 3 bases, with 13 bases between. Germline V CDR1 and CDR2: DFQATT, SNEGSKA (reference sequence). CDR3 loop: CSAKPTTSYEQYF. Written as DNA, the CDR3 is TGCAGTGCTAAGCCAACCACGAGCTACGAGCAGTACTTC.

The chain has TRBV25-1 and TRBJ1-6; D gene ambiguous. Germline loops: CDR1 MGHDK, CDR2 SYGVNS. The V gene lost 4 bases and the J gene lost 7 bases, with 14 bases spanning the gap. CDR3 size: 15 residues. The CDR3: CASSATRGGNSPLHF. CDR3 DNA: TGTGCCAGCAGTGCTACCCGGGGTGGGAATTCACCCCTCCACTTT.

The table lists this clonotype with a few counts. A much bigger clone sits one base away, suggesting this may be a read error. The gene calls are TRBV25-1 and TRBJ2-7; the D call may be TRBD1 or TRBD2 (6 bases each). CDR1 is MGHDK, CDR2 SYGVNS, per germline. This CDR3 is 13 amino acids long. The CDR3 spells CASSYGGSHEQYF. CDR3 bases: TGTGCCAGCAGTTACGGGGGCTCCCACGAGCAGTACTTC.

This sequence joins TRBV27 and TRBJ2-2; D gene ambiguous. Germline V CDR1 and CDR2: MNHEY, SMNVEV (reference sequence). Trimming took 2 bases from V and 5 from J, leaving 9 bases between them. The CDR3 consists of 14 residues. The CDR3 region is CASSLGWGTGELFF. CDR3 in DNA: TGTGCCAGCAGTTTAGGCTGGGGTACCGGGGAGCTGTTTTTT.

This clonotype appeared once. The chain carries TRBV4-2 and TRBJ1-4; maybe TRBD1 (5 bases). The CDR3 is made up of 19 amino acids. From germline, CDR1 is LGHNA and CDR2 YNFKEQ. The V end lost 4 bases, the J end lost 5 bases, and 26 bases lay between the germline ends. CDR3 sequence: CASSRLTKGSPGLNEKLFF. DNA for the CDR3: TGTGCCAGCAGCCGCCTAACGAAGGGCAGCCCGGGGCTAAATGAAAAACTGTTTTTT.

Points on this clonotype: This could be a read error, since a much larger clone is one nucleotide away. J is TRBJ1-1 and V is TRBV11-2; 9 bases map to TRBD1. The CDR3 covers 15 residues. Germline-derived CDR1 and CDR2 are SGHAT and FQNNGV. With V trimmed by 4 bases and J by 6 bases, 9 bases remained unmatched. DNA for the CDR3: TGTGCCAGCAGCTGGGAAACAGGGGGCTACGCTGAAGCTTTCTTT. Its translation: CASSWETGGYAEAFF.

This clonotype was recorded many times. The gene calls are TRBV30 and TRBJ2-7, with D uncertain. V shed 5 bases and J shed 0 bases, with 8 bases lying between them. Per the germline V gene, CDR1 is GTSNPN and CDR2 is SVGIG (reference sequence). This CDR3 has 12 residues. CDR3 region: CAWALNSYEQYF. CDR3 nucleotides: TGTGCCTGGGCTTTAAACTCCTACGAGCAGTACTTC.

The chain has TRBV7-9 and TRBJ1-4, with unresolved D. CDR1 and CDR2 from the germline V gene are SEHNR and FQNEAQ (reference sequence). The CDR3 covers 8 residues. V was clipped by 6 bases and J by 15 bases, with 5 bases between them. The CDR3 here is CASSEVFF. The CDR3 DNA follows: TGTGCCAGCAGTGAAGTGTTTTTT.

The rearrangement joins TRBV10-3 to TRBJ1-2; D gene unclear. This CDR3 is 13 amino acids long. V lost 2 bases and J 8 bases, leaving 12 bases between the germline ends. Germline-derived CDR1 and CDR2 are ENHRY and SYGVKD. This chain's CDR3 is CAISEEDLGGYTF. CDR3 nucleotides: TGTGCCATCAGTGAGGAGGACCTCGGGGGCTACACCTTC.

This clonotype was recorded once. This rearrangement joins TRBV7-6 to TRBJ2-5; no definite D call. The CDR3 is 13 residues long. Trimming cost V 1 base and J 1 base, with 4 bases left between them. Germline V gives CDR1 SGHVS, CDR2 FNYEAQ. The CDR3 loop reads CASSLDIQETQYF. The CDR3 bases are TGTGCCAGCAGCTTAGACATCCAAGAGACCCAGTACTTC.

A remark on this clonotype: One end of the junction fails to match germline, which may point to a read error. The V gene is TRBV15, the J gene TRBJ2-7; D unclear. CDR1 is LNHNV, CDR2 YYDKDF, per germline (reference sequence). This CDR3 region has 14 residues. Here the CDR3 DNA reads TGTGCCGCCAGCAGAGATCTTGGTGACTACGAGCAGTACTTC. Amino acids: CAASRDLGDYEQYF.

This clonotype was seen many times. Germline is not matched at one junction end, which may reflect a read error. The J gene is TRBJ1-2, the V gene TRBV7-3, with D unclear. Germline V gives CDR1 SGHTA, CDR2 FQGTGA. CDR3 length equals 9 residues. CDR3 bases: TGTGCCAGCAGCTTAGGACGGTTCTTC. This sequence encodes CASSLGRFF.

This clonotype was counted between two and nine times. The rearrangement joins TRBV2 to TRBJ1-2; D possibly corresponds to TRBD1 (6 bases). The V and J ends lost 9 bases and 6 bases respectively, with 14 bases between them. The germline V gene encodes CDR1 SNHLY and CDR2 FYNNEI. There are 12 residues in the CDR3. The CDR3 is CARRGQTDGYTF. The CDR3 nucleotides read TGTGCCAGGAGAGGACAGACCGATGGCTACACCTTC.

V usage is TRBV29-1 and J usage is TRBJ2-7; D may match TRBD1 or TRBD2 (5 bases each). CDR1 is SQVTM, CDR2 ANQGSEA, per germline. This CDR3 comprises 13 residues. V lost 4 bases and J lost 3, with 13 bases in between. Here the CDR3 reads CSVGSGAIYEQYF. CDR3 coding DNA: TGCAGCGTTGGATCCGGGGCCATCTACGAGCAGTACTTC.

The chain recombines TRBV20-1 with TRBJ2-7; either TRBD1 or TRBD2 may fit D (7 bases each). CDR1 is DFQATT and CDR2 is SNEGSKA in the germline V gene (reference sequence). Trimming stripped 5 bases from V and 3 bases from J, with 17 bases between. The CDR3 has 14 residues. This CDR3 is CSAWEGQTVYEQYF. The CDR3 nucleotides read TGCAGTGCTTGGGAGGGACAGACAGTCTACGAGCAGTACTTC.

V and J are TRBV20-1 and TRBJ1-6, with 8 bases identical to TRBD1. The CDR3 consists of 14 residues. The V segment lost 2 bases and the J segment 8 bases; nucleotides outside the gene matches: 5. Germline values: CDR1 DFQATT, CDR2 SNEGSKA (reference sequence). In nucleotides, the CDR3 is TGCAGTGCTAGACAGGGGGCAGGGGATTCACCCCTCCACTTT. It codes for CSARQGAGDSPLHF.

This clonotype was seen many times. The chain employs TRBV5-1 and TRBJ1-1, with D maybe TRBD1 (6 bases). Germline CDR1 reads SGHRS; CDR2 reads YFSETQ. This CDR3 region has 14 residues. V shed 3 bases and J shed 1 base, with 10 bases lying between them. Here the CDR3 reads CASSSRGGNTEAFF. The CDR3 bases are TGCGCCAGCAGCTCCAGGGGCGGGAACACTGAAGCTTTCTTT.

The CDR3 region is CASSWGAEETQYF. The DNA for the CDR3 is TGTGCCAGCAGTTGGGGAGCGGAAGAGACCCAGTACTTC. The chain employs TRBV7-3 and TRBJ2-5, with D possibly matching TRBD2 (5 bases). Trimming took off 6 bases at V and 3 bases at J, with 11 bases between the two ends. CDR1 and CDR2 from the germline V gene are SGHTA and FQGTGA. CDR3 length: 13 amino acids.

Only one count was recorded for this clonotype. This sequence joins TRBV10-3 and TRBJ2-1, with D possibly matching TRBD1 (5 bases). V lost 8 bases to trimming and J lost 5 bases, with 13 bases between them. CDR3 length: 13 residues. The germline V gene has CDR1 ENHRY and CDR2 SYGVKD. CDR3 amino acids: CAIYPGPHNEQFF. CDR3 DNA: TGTGCCATCTACCCAGGGCCGCACAATGAGCAGTTCTTC.

This clonotype was seen a handful of times. V usage is TRBV24-1 and J usage is TRBJ1-5; D is unresolved. V lost 5 bases, J lost 1 base, and 5 bases lay in between. The CDR3 runs 13 residues. Germline CDR1 reads KGHDR; CDR2 reads SFDVKD. CDR3 sequence (DNA): TGTGCCACCAGTGTAGGGAGCAATCAGCCCCAGCATTTT. Translation: CATSVGSNQPQHF.

This clonotype was counted once. The V gene is TRBV19, the J gene TRBJ1-6; no clear D gene. The length of the CDR3 is 13 residues. Germline CDR1 reads LNHDA; CDR2 reads SQIVND (reference sequence). V gave up 8 bases and J gave up 10 bases, with 15 bases separating them. CDR3 in amino acids: CASGNSKQSPLHF. CDR3 sequence (DNA): TGTGCCAGTGGAAACAGTAAGCAGTCACCCCTCCACTTT.